What follows are 25 T cell receptor beta chains derived from one specimen sequenced in a study of OX40 agonist ivuxolimab in advanced cancers. Using immunoSEQ multiplex PCR, the repertoire was profiled, and TCRdb retains in-frame clones only, with some absent. The sample contains over 55,000 clones, roughly 77% of which appear only once. The specimen was CD4+ or CD8+ T cells sorted from blood, collected in a trial of the OX40 agonist ivuxolimab. Receptors were obtained from an adult with an advanced solid tumor such as melanoma, head and neck, liver or kidney cancer.

The chain couples TRBV15 to TRBJ2-7; D not certain. This CDR3 has 13 amino acids. The V end lost 1 base, the J end lost 5 bases, and 9 bases lay between the germline ends. From germline, CDR1 is LNHNV and CDR2 YYDKDF (reference sequence). CDR3 sequence: CATSRGGRDEQYF. CDR3 coding DNA: TGTGCCACCAGCAGAGGAGGAAGGGACGAGCAGTACTTC.

This clone has a handful of counts. V is TRBV6-4 and J is TRBJ1-5; no firm D call. This CDR3 is built from 13 residues. Trimming left V 2 bases short and J 0 bases short, with 2 bases between. The germline gives CDR1 MRHNA, CDR2 SNTAGT. The CDR3 DNA reads TGTGCCAGCAGTGACAATAGCAATCAGCCCCAGCATTTT. The encoded protein is CASSDNSNQPQHF.

The gene calls are TRBV7-9 and TRBJ1-1; 9 positions agree with TRBD1. V was clipped by 6 bases and J by 0 bases; unmatched bases: 5. Germline V gene sequence: CDR1 SEHNR, CDR2 FQNEAQ (reference sequence). The CDR3 loop spans 15 amino acids. The CDR3 DNA is TGTGCCAGCAGTTCGGGACAGGGCATGAACACTGAAGCTTTCTTT. Its translation: CASSSGQGMNTEAFF. The variable domain in full, with the rest retrieved from reference TRBV7-9 and TRBJ1-1, is DTGVSQNPRHKITKRGQNVTFRCDPISEHNRLYWYRQTLGQGPEFLTYFQNEAQLEKSRLLSDRFSAERPKGSFSTLEIQRTEQGDSAMYLCASSSGQGMNTEAFFGQGTRLTVV.

The rearrangement uses TRBV4-2 and TRBJ2-5; TRBD2 is a possible D gene (6 bases). The CDR3 consists of 12 residues. Germline V gives CDR1 LGHNA, CDR2 YNFKEQ. Deletions cut 8 bases from V and 2 bases from J, with 9 bases between. Here the CDR3 reads CASRDFQETQYF. The CDR3 DNA reads TGTGCCAGCCGGGACTTTCAAGAGACCCAGTACTTC.

V gene TRBV19 combines with J gene TRBJ1-2; no firm D call. Germline V gives CDR1 LNHDA, CDR2 SQIVND (reference sequence). The length of the CDR3 is 15 residues. V was clipped by 3 bases and J by 3 bases, with 14 bases between them. This CDR3 reads CASSIPRGLDYGYTF. CDR3 sequence (DNA): TGTGCCAGTAGTATTCCCCGGGGTCTGGACTATGGCTACACCTTC.

V is TRBV2 and J is TRBJ1-5, with D unresolved. Trimming removed 6 bases from V and 1 base from J, with 7 bases in between. Germline lookup yields CDR1 SNHLY and CDR2 FYNNEI. The CDR3 extends over 13 amino acids. The CDR3 region is CASSADSNQPQHF. CDR3 coding DNA: TGTGCCAGCAGCGCGGACAGCAATCAGCCCCAGCATTTT.

The rearrangement joins TRBV5-1 to TRBJ2-2, with a tentative D call TRBD1 (6 bases). Trimming took 0 bases from V and 5 from J, leaving 14 bases between them. The CDR3 spans 16 residues. CDR1 is SGHRS and CDR2 is YFSETQ in the germline V gene. This CDR3 is CASSLGNRVPTGELFF. In DNA, the CDR3 is TGCGCCAGCAGCTTGGGGAACAGGGTCCCGACCGGGGAGCTGTTTTTT.

This clone was seen only a few times. The J gene is TRBJ2-7, the V gene TRBV30; 15 nucleotides match TRBD2. Germline V gives CDR1 GTSNPN, CDR2 SVGIG (reference sequence). The CDR3 is 15 amino acids. The J segment lost 7 bases and the V segment lost 2 bases, leaving 6 bases of the junction unmatched. The CDR3 reads CAWSSKGLAGGEQYF. DNA of the CDR3: TGTGCCTGGAGTTCTAAGGGACTAGCGGGAGGTGAGCAGTACTTC.

The rearrangement links TRBV5-1 to TRBJ2-1; D is undetermined. Trimming stripped 0 bases from V and 0 bases from J, with 10 bases between. The germline V gene has CDR1 SGHRS and CDR2 YFSETQ. The CDR3 has 16 amino acids. The CDR3 sequence is CASSLAPTSSYNEQFF. CDR3 sequence (DNA): TGCGCCAGCAGCTTGGCCCCTACGAGCTCCTACAATGAGCAGTTCTTC.

This clone was counted only a few times. The chain is built from TRBV6-1 and TRBJ2-2; D may be TRBD1 (5 bases). The germline V and J ends were trimmed by 10 bases and 2 bases, with 14 bases remaining between them. CDR1 is MNHNS, CDR2 SASEGT, per germline. There are 14 residues in the CDR3. The CDR3 loop is CATNRLTNTGELFF. The DNA for the CDR3 is TGTGCCACGAACAGGTTGACAAACACCGGGGAGCTGTTTTTT.

CDR3 in amino acids: CASAVGQTTGELFF. CDR3 bases: TGTGCCAGTGCCGTTGGACAGACGACCGGGGAGCTGTTTTTT. The rearrangement uses TRBV18 and TRBJ2-2; D perhaps matches TRBD1 (6 bases). Per germline, CDR1 KGHSH and CDR2 LQKENI. This CDR3 has 14 amino acids. V gave up 9 bases and J gave up 5 bases, with 16 bases separating them.

This clone was observed a single time. The chain links TRBV7-6 to TRBJ2-7; 8 positions agree with TRBD1. The CDR3 runs 15 residues. With 6 bases clipped from V and 2 bases from J, the junction kept 9 bases outside the gene matches. The germline V gene encodes CDR1 SGHVS and CDR2 FNYEAQ. This chain's CDR3 is CASRPSRDRPYEQYF. Written as DNA, the CDR3 is TGTGCCAGCAGACCTTCCAGGGACAGGCCCTACGAGCAGTACTTC. Together with reference TRBV7-6 and TRBJ2-7, the CDR3 gives the full variable domain: GAGVSQSPRYKVTKRGQDVALRCDPISGHVSLYWYRQALGQGPEFLTYFNYEAQQDKSGLPNDRFSAERPEGSISTLTIQRTEQRDSAMYRCASRPSRDRPYEQYFGPGTRLTVT.

The V call is TRBV29-1, the J call TRBJ1-2; D ambiguous. The CDR3 runs 13 residues. V was clipped by 7 bases and J by 0 bases, with 12 bases between them. Per the germline V gene, CDR1 is SQVTM and CDR2 is ANQGSEA. CDR3 amino acids: CSDMSYSNYGYTF. The CDR3 nucleotides read TGCAGCGATATGAGTTATTCTAACTATGGCTACACCTTC.

Only a few counts were recorded for this clone. The chain is built from TRBV28 and TRBJ2-7; a weak D match, TRBD1 (5 bases). Germline CDR1 is MDHEN and CDR2 is SYDVKM. V gave up 6 bases and J gave up 0 bases, with 15 bases separating them. CDR3 size: 15 residues. The DNA of the CDR3 is TGTGCCAGCAGCGAGGACACTCCGAGCTCCTACGAGCAGTACTTC. Translation gives CASSEDTPSSYEQYF.

This chain links TRBV27 with TRBJ1-5; no firm D call. V lost 2 bases and J lost 0, with 8 bases in between. CDR1 is MNHEY, CDR2 SMNVEV, per germline (reference sequence). This CDR3 has 15 amino acids. This CDR3 is CASSLVANSNQPQHF. The CDR3 DNA follows: TGTGCCAGCAGTTTAGTAGCAAATAGCAATCAGCCCCAGCATTTT.

The genes are TRBV7-2 and TRBJ2-7, with D possibly TRBD1 on 5 matching bases. Trimming pared 4 bases from V and 0 bases from J, leaving 13 bases between. The CDR3 totals 15 residues. Germline V lookup: CDR1 SGHTA, CDR2 FQGNSA. The DNA of the CDR3 is TGTGCCAGCAGCTATCCCAGGGCCAGCTCCTACGAGCAGTACTTC. Amino acids: CASSYPRASSYEQYF.

V gene TRBV7-9 combines with J gene TRBJ1-2; TRBD1 is a possible D gene (5 bases). The CDR3 consists of 15 residues. The germline V gene encodes CDR1 SEHNR and CDR2 FQNEAQ (reference sequence). V lost 5 bases to trimming and J lost 2 bases, with 15 bases between them. The CDR3 DNA is TGTGCCAGCAGCCCCGGGCAGGGAAGAAACTATGGCTACACCTTC. Its protein product is CASSPGQGRNYGYTF.

This chain connects TRBV27 to TRBJ2-1; 11 positions agree with TRBD2. The CDR3 covers 17 residues. Germline loops: CDR1 MNHEY, CDR2 SMNVEV (reference sequence). With 6 bases clipped from V and 6 bases from J, the junction kept 13 bases outside the gene matches. The CDR3 nucleotides read TGTGCCAGCAGCCCCAGCTTAGCGGGAGGGCCGCCCAATGAGCAGTTCTTC. Translating gives CASSPSLAGGPPNEQFF.

This clone occurred once. V is TRBV6-5 and J is TRBJ1-5; D is ambiguous. The length of the CDR3 is 13 residues. The V end lost 6 bases, the J end lost 3 bases, and 9 bases lay between the germline ends. In germline, CDR1 is MNHEY, CDR2 SVGAGI. This CDR3 reads CASSPSNNQPQHF. As DNA, the CDR3 is TGTGCCAGCAGCCCCAGTAACAATCAGCCCCAGCATTTT.

The J gene is TRBJ1-2, the V gene TRBV5-1, with D perhaps matching TRBD1 (5 bases). The V end was cut by 4 bases, the J end by 5 bases, with 12 bases between. The CDR3 runs to 13 residues. CDR1 is SGHRS, CDR2 YFSETQ, per germline. CDR3 protein: CASSITQGYGYTF. The CDR3 DNA reads as TGCGCCAGCAGCATTACGCAGGGATATGGCTACACCTTC.

This clone was picked up one time. The chain uses TRBV5-8 and TRBJ2-1; D possibly uses TRBD1 or TRBD2 (6 bases each). Trimming took off 5 bases at V and 5 bases at J, with 14 bases between the two ends. Germline-derived CDR1 and CDR2 are SGHTS and YDEGEE. This CDR3 comprises 14 residues. The chain's CDR3 is CASRGRKGDNEQFF. The CDR3 nucleotides read TGTGCCAGCAGGGGGAGGAAGGGGGACAATGAGCAGTTCTTC. The entire variable domain, with the rest obtained from reference TRBV5-8 and TRBJ2-1, is as follows: EAGVTQSPTHLIKTRGQQATLRCSPISGHTSVYWYQQALGLGLQFLLWYDEGEERNRGNFPPRFSGRQFPNYSSELNVNALELEDSALYLCASRGRKGDNEQFFGPGTRLTVL.

V and J are TRBV7-9 and TRBJ2-2; D perhaps matches TRBD2 (6 bases). In germline, CDR1 is SEHNR, CDR2 FQNEAQ (reference sequence). This CDR3 has 13 residues. V shed 7 bases and J shed 6 bases, with 12 bases lying between them. The CDR3: CASKKTGAGELFF. The DNA of the CDR3 is TGTGCCAGCAAAAAGACGGGGGCCGGGGAGCTGTTTTTT.

This chain uses TRBV15 with TRBJ1-2; tentative D call: TRBD1 (6 bases). Germline CDR1 and CDR2: LNHNV and YYDKDF (reference sequence). The CDR3 has 14 amino acids. V was trimmed by 0 bases and J by 4 bases, leaving 9 bases between them. In nucleotides, the CDR3 is TGTGCCACCAGCAGAGATCTAGGGGGCTATGGCTACACCTTC. Encoded protein: CATSRDLGGYGYTF.

The chain combines TRBV4-1 with TRBJ2-2; 9 positions match TRBD1. CDR3 length equals 16 residues. CDR1 and CDR2 from the germline V gene are MGHRA and YSYEKL. J was trimmed by 6 bases and V by 2 bases; bases with no gene match: 7. The CDR3 sequence is CASSQIGTGRAGELFF. CDR3 nucleotide sequence: TGCGCCAGCAGCCAAATCGGGACAGGGCGGGCCGGGGAGCTGTTTTTT.

V and J are TRBV7-2 and TRBJ1-4; D unclear. The CDR3 has 13 amino acids. Germline CDR1 SGHTA, CDR2 FQGNSA. The V end lost 1 base, the J end lost 6 bases, and 6 bases lay between the germline ends. The CDR3 spells CASSLVLHEKLFF. CDR3 in DNA: TGTGCCAGCAGCTTAGTACTCCATGAAAAACTGTTTTTT.